This T cell receptor beta chain is from a study of T-cell memory formation after mild COVID-19. As for the study in general: Each donor largely had its own TCR clusters.

Of note for this clonotype: The antigen is undetermined.

This CDR3 comprises 14 residues. Germline CDR1 and CDR2: LGHNA and YNFKEQ. Trimming took 0 bases from V and 5 from J, leaving 7 bases between them. Study results and caveats: The second-wave clones peaking on day 37 were not confirmed as SARS-CoV-2-specific. Cross-reactive memory apparently joined, as some responding clones appeared in pre-infection memory.

TCRalpha and TCRbeta libraries used 5'RACE with constant-segment primers and UMIs. TCRdb re-called the 5' RACE reads through MiXCR, storing one row per CDR3 protein. Seen here are roughly 250,000 distinct CDR3 sequences, 16% observed once, and the top ten hold 3.5% to 4%. V and J are TRBV4-2 and TRBJ1-4, with unresolved D. This clonotype originated in a man younger than 30 who had mild COVID-19 (a few samples of this study predate the infection). Cell type and time point are not known. The sequencing input was PBMCs or a T cell subset sorted from them (not recorded which). This chain's CDR3 is CASSQERANEKLFF. The CDR3 nucleotides are TGTGCCAGCAGCCAAGAACGGGCCAATGAAAAACTGTTTTTT.